This TCR beta chain derives from a study of shared T cell receptors in the human thymus. The method was immunoSEQ multiplex PCR; TCRdb's version includes in-frame clones alone and lacks a portion of them. The sample carries about 500,000 clones, around 82% recorded once. In germline, CDR1 is MGHRA, CDR2 YSYEKL. CDR3 length equals 16 residues. Trimming removed 0 bases from V and 0 bases from J, with 11 bases in between. The data also belong to a second study, concerning human thymus T cells.

The sequence came from a boy under three years old with a congenital heart defect. The specimen sequenced was thymocytes. J is TRBJ1-1 and V is TRBV4-1, with D possibly matching TRBD1 (6 bases). CDR3 coding DNA: TGCGCCAGCAGCCAAGAAGAGAACAGGGTGAACACTGAAGCTTTCTTT. This encodes CASSQEENRVNTEAFF.